The text below deals with one TCR beta chain. What it recognizes is unknown. The germline V and J ends were trimmed by 7 bases and 5 bases, with 18 bases remaining between them. The CDR3 is made up of 14 amino acids. Germline V lookup: CDR1 ENHRY, CDR2 SYGVKD. This sample was taken from a study of beta chain features in type 1 diabetes. Overall study findings and caveats: Significant though moderate, a shortening of TCRB CDR3s appeared in all four CD4+ subsets of Type 1 diabetes patients. Researchers caution that PCR might favor shorter templates, equally among patients and controls.

Expressed TCRB transcripts got sequenced, as all isolated RNA was reverse transcribed. The assay was immunoSEQ multiplex PCR, and TCRdb's table has in-frame clones only and misses some. The sample lists about 140,000 clones, 9.5% to 10% occurring once. Purity (above 95%) was reached by all sorted populations. Material for sequencing was central memory CD4+ T cells from blood. This receptor was obtained from a woman in her forties in good health. The chain joins TRBV10-3 to TRBJ2-7; D possibly corresponds to TRBD1 (5 bases). The chain's CDR3 is CAITKDNFRDEQYF. The CDR3 DNA sequence: TGTGCCATCACTAAGGACAATTTTCGCGACGAGCAGTACTTC.